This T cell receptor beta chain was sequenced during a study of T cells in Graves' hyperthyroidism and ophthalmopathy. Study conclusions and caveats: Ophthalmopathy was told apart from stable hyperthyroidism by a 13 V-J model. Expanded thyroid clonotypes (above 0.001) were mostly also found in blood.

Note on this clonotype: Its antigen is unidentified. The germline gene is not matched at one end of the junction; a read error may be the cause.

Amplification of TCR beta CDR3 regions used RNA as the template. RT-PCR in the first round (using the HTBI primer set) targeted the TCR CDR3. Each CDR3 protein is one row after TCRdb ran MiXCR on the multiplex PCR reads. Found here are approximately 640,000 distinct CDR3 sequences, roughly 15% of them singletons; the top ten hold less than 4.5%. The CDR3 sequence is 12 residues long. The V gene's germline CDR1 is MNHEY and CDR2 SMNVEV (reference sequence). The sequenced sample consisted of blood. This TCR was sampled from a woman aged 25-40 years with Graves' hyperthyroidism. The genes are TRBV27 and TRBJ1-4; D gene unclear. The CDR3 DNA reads TGTGCCAGCGGTTTTTCGGGCGAAAAACTGTTTTTT. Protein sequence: CASGFSGEKLFF.